Listed below are T cell receptor beta chains from one sample, sequenced in a study of shared clonotypes between healthy human individuals. Method: immunoSEQ multiplex PCR; TCRdb's copy keeps in-frame clones and lacks some. The data contain 170,000 or so clones, over 50% of them singletons. The sample consisted of memory CD4+ T cells sorted from blood. Every receptor here comes from a man aged 30 to 45 in good health. Each CDR3 is given with its conserved first and last residue. A D gene is named only where the DNA matches it firmly. Clone size appears in some rows only: once, few, many, or a class for an expanded clone.

TRBV5-1,.,TRBJ1-1,TRBD1,CASSPGQGGMNTEAFF,TGCGCCAGCAGCCCAGGACAGGGGGGAATGAACACTGAAGCTTTCTTT
TRBV11-2,.,TRBJ2-1,TRBD2,CASSLRGSGINEQFF,TGTGCCAGCAGCTTAAGGGGTAGCGGGATCAATGAGCAGTTCTTC
TRBV6-5,.,TRBJ1-1,TRBD1,CASSYMGQGGTEAFF,TGTGCCAGCAGTTACATGGGACAGGGGGGCACTGAAGCTTTCTTT
TRBV20-1,few,TRBJ2-1,.,CSARSQWEQFF,TGCAGTGCTAGAAGCCAGTGGGAGCAGTTCTTC
TRBV6-5,few,TRBJ1-1,.,CASSPSRDISEAFF,TGTGCCAGCAGCCCCTCCCGGGACATTAGTGAAGCTTTCTTT
TRBV7-3,.,TRBJ2-1,TRBD2,CASSSGSGTLYNEQFF,TGTGCCAGCAGCTCCGGGAGCGGGACCCTATACAATGAGCAGTTCTTC
TRBV5-1,.,TRBJ2-1,TRBD1,CASSSSSSGGLAGEQFF,TGCGCCAGCAGCTCCTCCAGTTCAGGGGGCCTGGCTGGTGAGCAGTTCTTC
TRBV5-1,.,TRBJ1-1,.,CASSLDGRDTEAFF,TGCGCCAGCAGCTTGGATGGGCGGGACACTGAAGCTTTCTTT
TRBV7-9,.,TRBJ2-1,TRBD2,CASSARTSGPSDEQFF,TGTGCCAGCAGCGCCCGGACTAGCGGTCCGTCCGATGAGCAGTTCTTC
TRBV7-9,once,TRBJ1-2,.,CASSLAWRDGYTF,TGTGCCAGCAGCTTAGCATGGAGGGACGGCTACACCTTC
TRBV29-1,.,TRBJ2-5,TRBD1,CSVGTGQETQYF,TGCAGCGTCGGGACAGGCCAAGAGACCCAGTACTTC
TRBV27,few,TRBJ1-5,.,CASKTGGLNQPQHF,TGTGCCAGCAAGACGGGAGGCCTAAATCAGCCCCAGCATTTT
TRBV11-2,.,TRBJ2-2,.,CASSLAWSRELFF,TGTGCCAGCAGCTTAGCGTGGAGCCGGGAGCTGTTTTTT
TRBV5-4,.,TRBJ2-5,.,CASSLVAEETQYF,TGTGCCAGCAGCTTGGTAGCAGAAGAGACCCAGTACTTC
TRBV5-6,few,TRBJ2-5,TRBD2,CASSFMGLAGGRETQYF,TGTGCCAGCAGCTTCATGGGACTAGCGGGAGGACGGGAGACCCAGTACTTC
TRBV5-1,.,TRBJ2-2,.,CASSPSVAGTGELFF,TGCGCCAGCAGCCCCTCCGTGGCGGGCACCGGGGAGCTGTTTTTT
TRBV20-1,.,TRBJ2-7,.,CSARPLDEQYF,TGCAGTGCTAGACCCCTTGACGAGCAGTACTTC
TRBV14,.,TRBJ1-3,.,CASSQVGFGNTIYF,TGTGCCAGCAGCCAGGTCGGGTTTGGAAACACCATATATTTT
TRBV5-5,.,TRBJ1-1,TRBD1,CASSLGRGRFREAFF,TGTGCCAGCAGCTTGGGAAGGGGGCGTTTTCGCGAAGCTTTCTTT
TRBV5-5,.,TRBJ2-7,.,CASRPTLTSYEQYF,TGTGCCAGCAGGCCGACTCTAACTTCCTACGAGCAGTACTTC
TRBV7-8,.,TRBJ2-1,TRBD1,CASSLAGTGSHEQFF,TGTGCCAGCAGCTTAGCTGGGACAGGGTCCCATGAGCAGTTCTTC
TRBV5-1,.,TRBJ2-3,TRBD2,CASSLEAGGTDTQYF,TGCGCCAGCAGCTTGGAAGCGGGGGGCACAGATACGCAGTATTTT
TRBV7-3,.,TRBJ2-1,.,CASSLGAAYNEQFF,TGTGCCAGCAGCTTAGGCGCGGCCTACAATGAGCAGTTCTTC
TRBV27,.,TRBJ2-7,TRBD2,CASTGLAGAEQYF,TGTGCCAGCACCGGACTAGCGGGAGCTGAGCAGTACTTC
TRBV2,many,TRBJ2-3,TRBD1,CASSDVGQGTDTQYF,TGTGCCAGCAGTGATGTAGGACAGGGCACAGATACGCAGTATTTT
TRBV19,.,TRBJ2-1,TRBD2,CASSRGGNEQFF,TGTGCCAGTAGTCGGGGGGGCAATGAGCAGTTCTTC
TRBV4-1,.,TRBJ1-1,.,CASSRGGLSLMNTEAFF,TGCGCCAGCAGCCGCGGGGGGTTATCGCTTATGAACACTGAAGCTTTCTTT
TRBV14,.,TRBJ2-5,.,CASSQFLQETQYF,TGTGCCAGCAGCCAGTTCCTTCAAGAGACCCAGTACTTC
TRBV5-1,.,TRBJ2-7,.,CASSLQGLDEQYF,TGCGCCAGCAGCTTACAGGGTTTGGACGAGCAGTACTTC
TRBV7-6,.,TRBJ1-3,TRBD1,CASSNDRVGNTIYF,TGTGCCAGCAGCAACGACAGGGTGGGAAACACCATATATTTT
TRBV25-1,few,TRBJ2-1,TRBD2,CASSESVGRSSYNEQFF,TGTGCCAGCAGTGAATCAGTCGGGAGGAGCTCCTACAATGAGCAGTTCTTC
TRBV30,.,TRBJ2-1,.,CAWSVRINEQFF,TGTGCCTGGAGTGTACGAATAAATGAGCAGTTCTTC
TRBV6-5,.,TRBJ2-7,TRBD1,CASSRDRGLYEQYF,TGTGCCAGCAGCCGGGACAGGGGCTTGTACGAGCAGTACTTC
TRBV2,.,TRBJ1-3,TRBD1,CASSGQGSGNTIYF,TGTGCCAGCAGCGGACAGGGGTCCGGAAACACCATATATTTT
TRBV19,once,TRBJ2-7,.,CASSIAGPYEQYF,TGTGCCAGTAGTATAGCGGGGCCCTACGAGCAGTACTTC
TRBV7-8,.,TRBJ1-2,.,CASSLGEGGSGYTF,TGTGCCAGCAGCTTAGGGGAGGGCGGATCCGGCTACACCTTC
TRBV7-2,few,TRBJ2-1,TRBD1,CASSLVGGTGNNEQFF,TGTGCCAGCAGCTTAGTAGGCGGGACAGGGAACAATGAGCAGTTCTTC
TRBV11-2,once,TRBJ1-1,.,CASSLGQAGGTEAFF,TGTGCCAGCAGCTTAGGACAGGCCGGCGGCACTGAAGCTTTCTTT
TRBV5-4,once,TRBJ2-3,.,CASSLTDRPDTQYF,TGTGCCAGCAGCCTGACGGACAGACCAGATACGCAGTATTTT
TRBV7-2,.,TRBJ2-7,TRBD1,CASSSPSGTGSYEQYF,TGTGCCAGCAGCTCCCCTTCCGGGACAGGGTCATACGAGCAGTACTTC
TRBV11-2,.,TRBJ2-7,.,CASSLGVYEQYF,TGTGCCAGCAGCCTTGGGGTGTACGAGCAGTACTTC
TRBV7-2,.,TRBJ1-4,.,CASSLNTGGGGEKLFF,TGTGCCAGCAGCTTAAATACGGGGGGCGGTGGCGAAAAACTGTTTTTT
TRBV11-2,.,TRBJ2-7,TRBD2,CASSLIAGVGEQYF,TGTGCCAGCAGCTTAATAGCGGGAGTTGGCGAGCAGTACTTC
TRBV6-6,.,TRBJ2-1,.,CASSYSGAANEQFF,TGTGCCAGCAGTTACTCGGGAGCGGCCAATGAGCAGTTCTTC
TRBV29-1,.,TRBJ2-5,.,CSVNDSQETQYF,TGCAGCGTTAATGACAGCCAAGAGACCCAGTACTTC
TRBV4-2,once,TRBJ2-3,.,CASSTRPGPTDTQYF,TGTGCCAGCAGCACAAGGCCCGGCCCCACAGATACGCAGTATTTT
TRBV14,.,TRBJ2-2,.,CASSQRSATGELFF,TGTGCCAGCAGCCAGCGGAGTGCGACCGGGGAGCTGTTTTTT
TRBV6-1,.,TRBJ1-5,.,CASRPQYGNQPQHF,TGTGCCAGCAGACCTCAATACGGCAATCAGCCCCAGCATTTT
TRBV7-8,.,TRBJ2-5,.,CASSPLGVLETQYF,TGTGCCAGCAGTCCGCTGGGGGTCCTTGAGACCCAGTACTTC
TRBV28,.,TRBJ1-4,TRBD1,CASSSEQGAATNEKLFF,TGTGCCAGCAGTTCGGAACAGGGGGCGGCAACTAATGAAAAACTGTTTTTT